This TCR beta chain was documented in a study of shared clonotypes between healthy human individuals. General study results and limits: Blood alone was sampled, and tissue repertoires likely differ.

A note on this clone: Its cognate antigen is unknown. Within the sample, other DNA sequences also encode this same CDR3.

CDR1 and CDR2 from the germline V gene are SEHNR and FQNEAQ (reference sequence). The CDR3 is 14 amino acids. The V gene lost 1 base and the J gene lost 2 bases, with 9 bases spanning the gap. Some clones are missing from TCRdb's copy, which holds only in-frame ones; the method was immunoSEQ multiplex PCR. The data contain 2 million to 2.5 million clones, approximately 96% of them singletons. The chain recombines TRBV7-9 with TRBJ2-7, with D tentatively TRBD1 (5 bases). The TCR originated in a man aged 18 to 29 in good health. Input material: naive CD4+ T cells sorted from blood. The subset denotes: CD45RA+ positively selected. CDR3 nucleotides: TGTGCCAGCAGCTTAGGGACACCTCCCTACGAGCAGTACTTC. Its protein product is CASSLGTPPYEQYF.